These 19 T cell receptor beta chains were all obtained from the same sample, sequenced in a study of cytomegalovirus exposure and HLA in healthy donors. PCR employed 60 Vbeta and 13 Jbeta primers. Sequencing used immunoSEQ multiplex PCR; TCRdb keeps in-frame clones, though not all of them. The sample lists 200,000 or so clones; 65% to 85% were seen once. Sequencing input: PBMCs. The source of these receptors is a boy between 2 and 10 years old in good health and CMV-seronegative.

A word on this clone: One junction end does not reproduce the germline sequence, and a read error may be involved. This chain uses TRBV7-7 with TRBJ2-1, with TRBD2 identical over 7 bases. In germline, CDR1 is SSHAT, CDR2 FNYEAQ (reference sequence). This CDR3 comprises 18 residues. Written as DNA, the CDR3 is TGTGCTAGCAGCCCACATCCCCTAACTAGCGCGTCCTACAATGAGCAGTTCTTC. This codes for CASSPHPLTSASYNEQFF.

This chain links TRBV19 with TRBJ1-2, with D possibly matching TRBD1 (5 bases). The CDR3 length is 16 residues. V lost 9 bases and J 5 bases, leaving 25 bases between the germline ends. The germline V gene encodes CDR1 LNHDA and CDR2 SQIVND (reference sequence). DNA for the CDR3: TGTGCCAGCACTCACGGACACGCTCGACGGGGGTATGGCTACACCTTC. Translating gives CASTHGHARRGYGYTF.

This chain links TRBV5-6 with TRBJ2-7; 7 bases are shared with TRBD2. The germline V gene has CDR1 SGHDT and CDR2 YYEEEE. V gave up 0 bases and J gave up 0 bases; unmatched junction bases: 6. This CDR3 contains 16 residues. The CDR3 spells CASSLAVAGSSYEQYF. The CDR3 nucleotides are TGTGCCAGCAGCTTGGCGGTAGCGGGTAGCTCCTACGAGCAGTACTTC.

The chain is built from TRBV13 and TRBJ1-2; D is unresolved. Trimming removed 5 bases at V and 8 bases at J, with 15 bases between. CDR3 length: 13 amino acids. From germline, CDR1 is PRHDT and CDR2 FYEKMQ (reference sequence). The CDR3 protein is CASSRGHDRGYTF. The CDR3, as DNA: TGTGCCAGCAGCCGCGGGCATGATAGAGGCTACACCTTC.

The chain is built from TRBV18 and TRBJ2-1; 11 positions agree with TRBD1. There are 16 residues in the CDR3. Unmatched junction bases numbered 3, after V lost 3 bases and J lost 2 bases. Per the germline V gene, CDR1 is KGHSH and CDR2 is LQKENI. CDR3 DNA: TGTGCCAGCTCACCTCCGGGACAGGGGGCCTACAATGAGCAGTTCTTC. This encodes CASSPPGQGAYNEQFF.

The rearrangement uses TRBV4-3 and TRBJ1-3; 7 positions agree with TRBD1. V was pared by 4 bases and J by 7 bases, with 7 bases of the junction left unmatched. CDR3 length equals 14 residues. Germline assignment: CDR1 LGHNA and CDR2 YSLEER. The CDR3 spells CASSPTGIGNTIYF. DNA of the CDR3: TGCGCCAGCAGCCCGACAGGGATAGGGAACACCATATATTTT.

The rearrangement links TRBV9 to TRBJ2-5; no reliable D call. The DNA end favors TRBJ2-7, so the J call may be wrong. The CDR3 extends over 13 amino acids. Germline V gene lookup returns CDR1 SGDLS and CDR2 YYNGEE. CDR3 in amino acids: CASSVGTAYEQYF. The CDR3 bases are TGTGCCAGCAGCGTAGGCACAGCCTACGAGCAGTACTTC.

The chain has TRBV6-1 and TRBJ1-5, with D possibly matching TRBD1 (5 bases). Germline CDR1 and CDR2: MNHNS and SASEGT. The length of the CDR3 is 13 residues. Trimming shortened V by 6 bases and J by 5 bases, and 11 bases separated the two germline ends. This CDR3 reads CASSARGDQPQHF. Here the CDR3 DNA reads TGTGCCAGCAGCGCACGGGGGGATCAGCCCCAGCATTTT.

This clone appeared once. The chain couples TRBV20-1 to TRBJ2-3; D call uncertain. V was clipped by 6 bases and J by 5 bases, with 6 bases between them. There are 10 residues in the CDR3. CDR1 DFQATT and CDR2 SNEGSKA come from the germline V gene (reference sequence). The CDR3 DNA sequence: TGCAGTGCCGAGAAAGATACGCAGTATTTT. Its protein product is CSAEKDTQYF.

J is TRBJ1-1 and V is TRBV6-5; 9 bases fit TRBD1. In germline, CDR1 is MNHEY, CDR2 SVGAGI. This CDR3 is 14 amino acids long. The J segment lost 6 bases and the V segment lost 9 bases, leaving 11 bases of the junction unmatched. CDR3 region: CASNRDRASAEAFF. The CDR3 nucleotides read TGTGCCAGTAATAGGGACAGGGCTTCGGCTGAAGCTTTCTTT.

This chain joins TRBV4-3 and TRBJ2-2; D is ambiguous. This CDR3 is 15 amino acids long. V lost 1 base, J lost 2 bases, and 8 bases lay in between. Germline values: CDR1 LGHNA, CDR2 YSLEER. The chain's CDR3 is CASSQVYRNTGELFF. DNA of the CDR3: TGCGCCAGCAGCCAAGTCTACCGAAACACCGGGGAGCTGTTTTTT.

The chain couples TRBV7-2 to TRBJ2-5; 8 positions match TRBD2. Germline values: CDR1 SGHTA, CDR2 FQGNSA. The ends lost 5 bases at V and 1 base at J; junction bases unmatched: 6. The CDR3 is made up of 15 amino acids. CDR3 nucleotide sequence: TGTGCCAGCAGCCCCCTAGGACTAGCCCAAGAGACCCAGTACTTC. As protein: CASSPLGLAQETQYF. The full variable domain, in which reference TRBV7-2 and TRBJ2-5 provide the parts outside the CDR3, is GAGVSQSPSNKVTEKGKDVELRCDPISGHTALYWYRQSLGQGLEFLIYFQGNSAPDKSGLPSDRFSAERTGGSVSTLTIQRTQQEDSAVYLCASSPLGLAQETQYFGPGTRLLVL.

The chain links TRBV2 to TRBJ2-1, with 7 nucleotides matching TRBD2. The junction had 8 bases not matched to a gene; V was cut back by 5 bases and J by 4 bases. Germline values: CDR1 SNHLY, CDR2 FYNNEI. This CDR3 is 15 amino acids long. CDR3: CASSPQRGEYNEQFF. CDR3 in DNA: TGTGCCAGCAGTCCCCAGCGGGGAGAATACAATGAGCAGTTCTTC.

The chain is built from TRBV18 and TRBJ2-3, with TRBD1 as a possible D gene (5 bases). Trimming removed 0 bases at V and 1 base at J, with 11 bases between. The germline CDR1 and CDR2 sequences are KGHSH and LQKENI. The CDR3 is made up of 16 amino acids. CDR3 loop: CASSPPMGLGTDTQYF. CDR3 DNA sequence: TGTGCCAGCTCACCACCGATGGGGCTTGGCACAGATACGCAGTATTTT. The variable domain in full, completed from reference TRBV18 and TRBJ2-3, reads NAGVMQNPRHLVRRRGQEARLRCSPMKGHSHVYWYRQLPEEGLKFMVYLQKENIIDESGMPKERFSAEFPKEGPSILRIQQVVRGDSAAYFCASSPPMGLGTDTQYFGPGTRLTVL.

The genes are TRBV19 and TRBJ2-1; the D gene is possibly TRBD1 (5 bases). CDR1 and CDR2 from the germline V gene are LNHDA and SQIVND (reference sequence). CDR3 size: 16 residues. Trimming took 5 bases from V and 4 from J, leaving 18 bases between them. This CDR3 is CASSPIGDWGYNEQFF. DNA for the CDR3: TGTGCCAGTAGTCCTATAGGGGATTGGGGATACAATGAGCAGTTCTTC.

V is TRBV13 and J is TRBJ1-2, with 7 bases fitting TRBD1. CDR3 length: 15 amino acids. Looked up from germline, CDR1 is PRHDT and CDR2 is FYEKMQ (reference sequence). The V gene end was trimmed by 4 bases and the J gene end by 3 bases; junction bases not matched to a gene: 8. CDR3 coding DNA: TGTGCCAGCAGCTCCTTGACAGGGCCAGACTATGGCTACACCTTC. Its protein is CASSSLTGPDYGYTF.

This sequence joins TRBV18 and TRBJ1-3; perhaps TRBD1 as D (6 bases). The length of the CDR3 is 17 residues. V lost 2 bases and J 0 bases, leaving 14 bases between the germline ends. Germline loops: CDR1 KGHSH, CDR2 LQKENI. The CDR3 is CASSPFRGPNSGNTIYF. CDR3 nucleotides: TGTGCCAGCTCACCATTCAGGGGCCCTAACTCTGGAAACACCATATATTTT.

The CDR3 nucleotides are TGTGCCAGCTATTCGACAGGGGCTGAAGCAGATACGCAGTATTTT. Translation: CASYSTGAEADTQYF. The chain carries TRBV6-5 and TRBJ2-3; 8 nucleotides align to TRBD1. The CDR3 is made up of 15 amino acids. Trimming removed 8 bases from V and 4 bases from J; junction bases left unmatched: 11. Germline-derived CDR1 and CDR2 are MNHEY and SVGAGI.

Here the CDR3 reads CASSPERGGPDTQYF. The CDR3 DNA reads TGCGCCAGCAGCCCTGAGCGGGGGGGCCCAGATACGCAGTATTTT. The gene calls are TRBV5-1 and TRBJ2-3; 10 bases are a match to TRBD2. Germline assignment: CDR1 SGHRS and CDR2 YFSETQ. Trimming at V came to 4 bases and at J to 4 bases, leaving 6 bases not matched to a gene. The CDR3 totals 15 residues.